This T cell receptor (beta chain) was found in a study of cytotoxic CD8 clonotypes in ibrutinib-treated CLL. This CDR3 comprises 15 residues. Germline CDR1 and CDR2: SQVTM and ANQGSEA. The V gene lost 0 bases and the J gene lost 0 bases, with 11 bases spanning the gap. Only in-frame clones appear in the TCRdb table, and some are missing; sequencing was by immunoSEQ multiplex PCR. There are around 330,000 clones in the sample; roughly 67% occur only once, and roughly 6% lies in the top ten. The chain is built from TRBV29-1 and TRBJ2-5, with D uncertain. The source material was PBMCs, sampled after 36 months of ibrutinib treatment. The receptor comes from a human donor with chronic lymphocytic leukemia. The DNA for the CDR3 is TGCAGCGTTGAAGATCCAAGTTCGTACCAAGAGACCCAGTACTTC. It codes for CSVEDPSSYQETQYF.